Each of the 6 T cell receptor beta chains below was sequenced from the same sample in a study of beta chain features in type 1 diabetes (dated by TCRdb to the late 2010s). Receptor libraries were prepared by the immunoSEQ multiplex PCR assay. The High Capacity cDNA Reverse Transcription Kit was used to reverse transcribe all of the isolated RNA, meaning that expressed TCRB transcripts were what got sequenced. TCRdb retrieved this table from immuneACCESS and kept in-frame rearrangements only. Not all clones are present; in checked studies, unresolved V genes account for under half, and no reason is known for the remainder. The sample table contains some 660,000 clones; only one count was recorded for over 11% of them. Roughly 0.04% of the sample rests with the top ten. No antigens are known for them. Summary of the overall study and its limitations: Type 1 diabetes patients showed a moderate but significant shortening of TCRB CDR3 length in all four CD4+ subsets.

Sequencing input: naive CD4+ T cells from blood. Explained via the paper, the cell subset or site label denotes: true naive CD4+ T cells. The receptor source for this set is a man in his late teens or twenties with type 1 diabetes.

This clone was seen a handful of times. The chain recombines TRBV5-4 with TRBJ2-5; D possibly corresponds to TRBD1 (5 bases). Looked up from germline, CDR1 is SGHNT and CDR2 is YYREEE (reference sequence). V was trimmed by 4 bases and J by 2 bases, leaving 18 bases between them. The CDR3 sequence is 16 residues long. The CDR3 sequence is CASSPRLRQRQETQYF. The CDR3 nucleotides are TGTGCCAGCAGCCCTAGATTAAGACAGAGACAAGAGACCCAGTACTTC.

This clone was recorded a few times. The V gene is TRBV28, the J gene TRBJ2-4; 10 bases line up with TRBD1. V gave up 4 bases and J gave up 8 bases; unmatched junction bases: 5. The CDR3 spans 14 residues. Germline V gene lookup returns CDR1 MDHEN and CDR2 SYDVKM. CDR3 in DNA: TGTGCCAGCAGTTGGGGACAGGGGATAGACATTCAGTACTTC. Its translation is CASSWGQGIDIQYF.

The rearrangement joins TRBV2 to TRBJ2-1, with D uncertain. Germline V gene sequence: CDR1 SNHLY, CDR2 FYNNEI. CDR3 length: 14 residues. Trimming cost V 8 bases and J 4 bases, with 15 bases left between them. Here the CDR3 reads CASLEDETYNEQFF. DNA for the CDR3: TGTGCCAGCCTAGAGGACGAGACGTACAATGAGCAGTTCTTC.

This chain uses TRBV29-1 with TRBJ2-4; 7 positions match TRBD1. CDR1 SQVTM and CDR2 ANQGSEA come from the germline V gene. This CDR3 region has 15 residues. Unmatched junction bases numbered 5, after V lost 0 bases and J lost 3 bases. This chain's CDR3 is CSVEDTGEGKNIQYF. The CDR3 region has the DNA TGCAGCGTTGAAGACACAGGGGAAGGCAAAAACATTCAGTACTTC.

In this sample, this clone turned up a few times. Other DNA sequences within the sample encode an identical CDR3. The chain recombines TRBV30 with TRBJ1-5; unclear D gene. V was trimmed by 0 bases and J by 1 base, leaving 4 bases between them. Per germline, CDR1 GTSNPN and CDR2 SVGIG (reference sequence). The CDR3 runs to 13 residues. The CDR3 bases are TGTGCCTGGAGTGTAGCCAGCAATCAGCCCCAGCATTTT. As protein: CAWSVASNQPQHF.

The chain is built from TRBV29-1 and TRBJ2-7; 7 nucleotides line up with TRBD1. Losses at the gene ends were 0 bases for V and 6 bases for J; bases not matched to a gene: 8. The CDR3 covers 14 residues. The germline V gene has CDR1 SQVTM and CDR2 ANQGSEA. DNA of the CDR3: TGCAGCGTTGAAGATCCGGGCAGGGGGAGCGAGCAGTACTTC. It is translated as CSVEDPGRGSEQYF.